A selection of T cell receptor beta chains follows, all from one sample in a study of blood T cell repertoires in COVID-19. Measured with immunoSEQ multiplex PCR; TCRdb has only the in-frame clones, and not every one. The sample records 250,000 or so clones, roughly 86% being singletons. The material sequenced was peripheral blood. The origin of the receptors is a man aged 35-49 years with active or convalescent COVID-19. Each CDR3 is given with its conserved first and last residue.

v_call cdr3_length cdr3_aa
TRBV29-1 16 CSVVITDTRGNYGYTF
TRBV19 14 CASVRDRAYTEAFF
TRBV11-3 13 CASSLYRNQPQHF
TRBV11-3 14 CASEEGARTGELFF
TRBV6-5 16 CASSYSAMGLPYEQYF
TRBV7-9 15 CASSAGQNYYYEQYF
TRBV19 14 CASRRQGANYGYTF
TRBV5-4 14 CASSTGQGREKLFF
TRBV3-1/TRBV3-2 14 CASSTLATQETQYF
TRBV18 16 CASSPPGQGARETQYF
TRBV10-3 16 CAISESRGRDNSPLHF
TRBV10-3 14 CAISANRGVDEQYF
TRBV27 14 CASSLRGHSYEQYF
TRBV14 15 CASSQEDWSGNTIYF
TRBV12-3/TRBV12-4 12 CASSSLRYEQYF
TRBV5-1 16 CASSLITGVGTETQYF
TRBV2 15 CASTGQLISNEKLFF
TRBV27 14 CASSFGTGVYEQFF
TRBV5-4 15 CASSLTISGANVLTF
TRBV9 15 CASTPSGFSTDTQYF
TRBV9 15 CASSTPGQETEKLFF
TRBV4-1 17 CASSLKWGTGNYNEQFF
TRBV5-6 14 CASSLASGDSPLHF
TRBV7-3 15 CASSLTAGDSYEQYF
TRBV6-1 12 CASSDWGVGYTF
TRBV29-1 10 CSVRRYGYTF
TRBV19 14 CASSPWTEGTEAFF
TRBV7-9 15 CASSLGQGRDQPQHF
TRBV6-5 16 CASSYQAGGQADTQYF
TRBV5-1 15 CASSPQRGAGTEAFF
TRBV5-6 15 CASSQRTGTGSPLHF
TRBV19 15 CASSMLAGVVNEQFF
TRBV19 15 CASSPDRGFNQPQHF
TRBV27 14 CASNTQGALYEQYF
TRBV19 15 CASSTGQGGNSPLHF
TRBV7-8 16 CASSKGTSGTRGEQFF
TRBV6-5 15 CASTKRHQEPYEQYF
TRBV6-1 16 CASSELGDRSSYEQYF
TRBV7-9 18 CASSFPRTSGRSTDTQYF
TRBV28 16 CASSFGTSGTYYEQYF
TRBV2 14 CASRERESTGELFF
TRBV6-5 16 CASSYLSGSMSREQYF
TRBV9 15 CASSVDGRGTGELFF
TRBV10-2 15 CASSALAGGTGELFF
TRBV5-6 11 CASKYEVGYTF
TRBV24-1 16 CATSDFRGGHTDTQYF
TRBV15 18 CATSRDRGVFSYNSPLHF
TRBV6-6 14 CASTSGQVRREAFF
TRBV15 14 CATSTAPQVDTQYF
TRBV5-1 15 CASSLRSGRANEQFF
TRBV5-1 13 CASSFGVVETQYF
TRBV13 16 CASSHGQGGFPQPQHF
TRBV18 14 CASSRRETNEKLFF
TRBV3-1/TRBV3-2 14 CASSLSGQSYEQYF